The 27 T cell receptor beta chains below come from one sample, sequenced in a study of control samples from healthy donors and cancer patients. Some clones are missing from TCRdb's copy, which holds only in-frame ones; the method was immunoSEQ multiplex PCR. The sample carries more than 100,000 clones, approximately 90% recorded once. Sequences were obtained from blood. The receptors were sampled from a man aged 18 to 29 in good health.

CDR3 sequence: CASASRGLDTEAFF. The CDR3 DNA reads as TGCGCCAGCGCCTCCAGGGGTCTCGACACTGAAGCTTTCTTT. The chain is built from TRBV10-2 and TRBJ1-1; D possibly corresponds to TRBD1 (6 bases). Germline loops: CDR1 WSHSY, CDR2 SAAADI. This CDR3 has 14 amino acids. The V end was cut by 8 bases, the J end by 3 bases, with 16 bases between.

The sample holds one count of this clone. This chain joins TRBV6-2 or TRBV6-3 and TRBJ2-5; D call uncertain. Trimming took off 2 bases at V and 4 bases at J, with 11 bases between the two ends. The CDR3 extends over 14 amino acids. Per germline, CDR1 MNHEY and CDR2 SVGEGT. The CDR3 loop reads CASSYQQLRETQYF. DNA for the CDR3: TGTGCCAGCAGTTACCAACAGCTCCGAGAGACCCAGTACTTC.

The J gene is TRBJ1-2, the V gene TRBV5-1; maybe TRBD1 (6 bases). Germline V lookup: CDR1 SGHRS, CDR2 YFSETQ. V shed 3 bases and J shed 2 bases, with 14 bases lying between them. There are 15 residues in the CDR3. As DNA, the CDR3 is TGCGCCAGCAGCTCCTCCCCGGACAGCAACTATGGCTACACCTTC. It translates to CASSSSPDSNYGYTF.

This chain joins TRBV7-2 and TRBJ1-5; D remains unclear. V gave up 1 base and J gave up 0 bases, with 10 bases separating them. Germline CDR1 and CDR2: SGHTA and FQGNSA. The CDR3 runs to 16 residues. The CDR3 bases are TGTGCCAGCAGCTTAGTCAGATCTTATAGCAATCAGCCCCAGCATTTT. This translates into CASSLVRSYSNQPQHF.

V is TRBV9 and J is TRBJ1-1; 10 nucleotides match TRBD1. Germline CDR1 is SGDLS and CDR2 is YYNGEE. The CDR3 totals 15 residues. The V and J ends lost 4 bases and 5 bases, in that order; junction bases with no gene match: 8. The CDR3 region has the DNA TGTGCCAGCAGCCTCGAGGGACAGGGGAGAACTGAAGCTTTCTTT. Protein sequence: CASSLEGQGRTEAFF.

The gene calls are TRBV2 and TRBJ2-3; TRBD2 is a possible D gene (5 bases). Germline loops: CDR1 SNHLY, CDR2 FYNNEI. With 5 bases removed from V and 3 bases from J, the gap between germline ends came to 18 bases. The CDR3 has 16 amino acids. CDR3 protein: CASSRGRALWTDTQYF. CDR3 DNA: TGTGCCAGCAGTAGAGGGCGGGCACTGTGGACAGATACGCAGTATTTT.

The rearrangement uses TRBV14 and TRBJ1-1; TRBD1 matches 7 bases. Germline V gives CDR1 SGHDN, CDR2 FVKESK. The CDR3 consists of 14 residues. Trimming took 4 bases from V and 5 from J; bases not matched to a gene: 7. The CDR3 loop reads CASSRDRVVTEAFF. CDR3 sequence (DNA): TGTGCCAGCAGCCGTGACAGGGTCGTGACTGAAGCTTTCTTT.

The chain recombines TRBV25-1 with TRBJ2-3, with a weak D call TRBD1 (8 bases). CDR1 MGHDK and CDR2 SYGVNS come from the germline V gene. The CDR3 loop spans 15 amino acids. Trimming stripped 1 base from V and 3 bases from J, with 11 bases between. In DNA form, the CDR3 reads TGTGCCAGCAGTGAATTACAGGGGGGGACAGATACGCAGTATTTT. Translating it yields CASSELQGGTDTQYF.

The rearrangement links TRBV27 to TRBJ2-3; 10 bases agree with TRBD1. Germline loops: CDR1 MNHEY, CDR2 SMNVEV (reference sequence). The V segment lost 5 bases and the J segment 2 bases; nucleotides outside the gene matches: 1. CDR3 size: 14 residues. CDR3 in amino acids: CASSDRGLTDTQYF. The CDR3 nucleotides are TGTGCCAGCAGTGACAGGGGGCTCACAGATACGCAGTATTTT.

The chain couples TRBV25-1 to TRBJ2-1, with 11 bases aligning to TRBD2. V shed 7 bases, J shed 7 bases, and the junction held 6 bases outside the gene matches. The CDR3 has 14 residues. Germline CDR1 reads MGHDK; CDR2 reads SYGVNS. The CDR3 bases are TGTGCCAGCACAGGGCTAGCGGGGGGAAATGAGCAGTTCTTC. Translated, it gives CASTGLAGGNEQFF.

The genes are TRBV23-1 and TRBJ2-7; 7 positions match TRBD1. TRBV23-1 is flagged as an ORF with uncertain function. Trimming at V came to 2 bases and at J to 4 bases, leaving 11 bases not matched to a gene. CDR3 size: 16 residues. The chain's CDR3 is CASSQPQGRGIYEQYV. CDR3 in DNA: TGCGCCAGCAGTCAACCGCAAGGCAGGGGGATTTACGAGCAGTACGTC.

The chain employs TRBV9 and TRBJ2-1; TRBD2 might be the D (6 bases). The CDR3 runs to 15 residues. The V end lost 4 bases, the J end lost 2 bases, and 13 bases lay between the germline ends. Germline V lookup: CDR1 SGDLS, CDR2 YYNGEE. The CDR3 bases are TGTGCCAGCAGCCCTGGGGGAGGAACCTACAATGAGCAGTTCTTC. Residues: CASSPGGGTYNEQFF.

The count of this clone is one. The chain combines TRBV4-3 with TRBJ1-2; D remains unclear. There are 14 residues in the CDR3. The germline V gene has CDR1 LGHNA and CDR2 YSLEER. The germline V and J ends were trimmed by 0 bases and 4 bases, with 9 bases remaining between them. The CDR3 sequence: CASSQDFGPYGYTF. The CDR3 DNA follows: TGCGCCAGCAGCCAAGATTTCGGGCCCTATGGCTACACCTTC.

This chain joins TRBV5-4 and TRBJ2-2; no firm D call. Germline V gene sequence: CDR1 SGHNT, CDR2 YYREEE (reference sequence). This CDR3 is 14 amino acids long. Trimming removed 2 bases at V and 4 bases at J, with 9 bases between. The CDR3 DNA reads TGTGCCAGCAGCTTAAAGGTTGGCACCGGGGAGCTGTTTTTT. This encodes CASSLKVGTGELFF.

The chain couples TRBV6-5 to TRBJ1-1; no reliable D call. V lost 5 bases and J 8 bases, leaving 12 bases between the germline ends. The CDR3 is 12 amino acids. The germline gives CDR1 MNHEY, CDR2 SVGAGI. CDR3 residues: CASSLRGSEAFF. The CDR3 DNA sequence: TGTGCCAGCAGTCTCCGGGGTAGCGAAGCTTTCTTT.

V and J are TRBV7-9 and TRBJ2-7; D unclear. Germline V lookup: CDR1 SEHNR, CDR2 FQNEAQ (reference sequence). Trimming removed 8 bases from V and 3 bases from J, with 14 bases in between. The CDR3 has 13 amino acids. CDR3 bases: TGTGCCAGCCAACGGTTCGACCTCTACGAGCAGTACTTC. It translates to CASQRFDLYEQYF.

The CDR3 nucleotides are TGTGCCAGCAGGCGGATAGTTGAAAAACTGTTTTTT. Amino acids: CASRRIVEKLFF. This chain uses TRBV2 with TRBJ1-4; D remains unclear. The germline V and J ends were trimmed by 6 bases and 7 bases, with 9 bases remaining between them. The CDR3 covers 12 residues. Germline assignment: CDR1 SNHLY and CDR2 FYNNEI.

This sequence joins TRBV19 and TRBJ1-1, with a weak D call TRBD1 (5 bases). Germline values: CDR1 LNHDA, CDR2 SQIVND (reference sequence). Trimming pared 5 bases from V and 3 bases from J, leaving 10 bases between. CDR3 length equals 13 residues. CDR3 protein: CASSEQVYTEAFF. The CDR3 DNA reads as TGTGCCAGTAGTGAACAGGTTTACACTGAAGCTTTCTTT. Based on the CDR3 plus reference TRBV19 and TRBJ1-1, the full variable domain is DGGITQSPKYLFRKEGQNVTLSCEQNLNHDAMYWYRQDPGQGLRLIYYSQIVNDFQKGDIAEGYSVSREKKESFPLTVTSAQKNPTAFYLCASSEQVYTEAFFGQGTRLTVV.

This clone was counted once. The chain is built from TRBV14 and TRBJ2-2; D ambiguous. The CDR3 contains 17 residues. V gave up 0 bases and J gave up 8 bases, with 19 bases separating them. Per the germline V gene, CDR1 is SGHDN and CDR2 is FVKESK. Here the CDR3 reads CASSQDLYTKTPGELFF. CDR3 coding DNA: TGTGCCAGCAGCCAAGATCTCTATACCAAAACACCGGGGGAGCTGTTTTTT.

J is TRBJ2-7 and V is TRBV9; TRBD1 aligns across 9 bases. The germline CDR1 and CDR2 sequences are SGDLS and YYNGEE. V gave up 3 bases and J gave up 0 bases; unmatched junction bases: 10. The CDR3 is 17 residues long. The CDR3 nucleotides are TGTGCCAGCAGCGGCACCGGGACAGGGACAAACTCCTACGAGCAGTACTTC. The encoded protein is CASSGTGTGTNSYEQYF.

This rearrangement joins TRBV4-3 to TRBJ1-2; 7 bases match TRBD1. Germline CDR1 is LGHNA and CDR2 is YSLEER. Trimming took 4 bases from V and 4 from J; bases not matched to a gene: 12. The CDR3 spans 16 residues. CDR3 protein: CASSPKRGGGAYGYTF. As DNA, the CDR3 is TGCGCCAGCAGCCCGAAAAGGGGAGGGGGCGCCTATGGCTACACCTTC.

J is TRBJ1-3 and V is TRBV6-6; maybe TRBD1 (5 bases). The CDR3 extends over 16 amino acids. Trimming took 6 bases from V and 0 from J, leaving 15 bases between them. Germline CDR1 is MNHNY and CDR2 is SVGAGI (reference sequence). The CDR3: CASRNSGANSGNTIYF. The CDR3 nucleotides read TGTGCCAGCAGGAACTCCGGGGCCAACTCTGGAAACACCATATATTTT.

This sequence joins TRBV3-1 (or the pseudogene TRBV3-2) and TRBJ2-5; TRBD2 matches 9 bases. This CDR3 is built from 17 residues. The germline V gene has CDR1 LGHDT and CDR2 YNNKEL (reference sequence). The trim removed 0 bases at V and 1 base at J, leaving 6 bases unmatched. The CDR3: CASSQDPRSGGQETQYF. CDR3 bases: TGTGCCAGCAGCCAAGATCCGCGTAGCGGGGGCCAAGAGACCCAGTACTTC.

CDR3 in DNA: TGTGCCAGCAGCCCCCAGGGCGGGGAGCTGTTTTTT. Residues: CASSPQGGELFF. This chain links TRBV5-6 with TRBJ2-2, with D possibly TRBD1 on 5 matching bases. This CDR3 is 12 amino acids long. Germline-derived CDR1 and CDR2 are SGHDT and YYEEEE. Deletions cut 4 bases from V and 7 bases from J, with 8 bases between.

V gene TRBV27 combines with J gene TRBJ2-7, with D maybe TRBD1 (6 bases). There are 16 residues in the CDR3. V lost 2 bases and J 5 bases, leaving 19 bases between the germline ends. CDR1 and CDR2 from the germline V gene are MNHEY and SMNVEV (reference sequence). The CDR3 spells CASSLVAPYRADEQYF. The CDR3 nucleotides are TGTGCCAGCAGTTTAGTAGCCCCTTACAGGGCGGACGAGCAGTACTTC.

The chain is built from TRBV5-1 and TRBJ1-6; D gene unclear. There are 13 residues in the CDR3. Germline V gives CDR1 SGHRS, CDR2 YFSETQ. The germline V and J ends were trimmed by 0 bases and 7 bases, with 5 bases remaining between them. CDR3 sequence reads: CASSLDLNSPLHF. In nucleotides, the CDR3 is TGCGCCAGCAGCTTGGATCTGAATTCACCCCTCCACTTT.

The chain employs TRBV30 and TRBJ2-2; D might be TRBD1 (6 bases). Germline CDR1 and CDR2: GTSNPN and SVGIG (reference sequence). CDR3 length: 13 residues. V lost 3 bases to trimming and J lost 5 bases, with 10 bases between them. CDR3 protein: CAWRRQGTGELFF. The CDR3, as DNA: TGTGCCTGGAGAAGGCAGGGGACCGGGGAGCTGTTTTTT. The full variable domain, completed using reference TRBV30 and TRBJ2-2, is SQTIHQWPATLVQPVGSPLSLECTVEGTSNPNLYWYRQAAGRGLQLLFYSVGIGQISSEVPQNLSASRPQDRQFILSSKKLLLSDSGFYLCAWRRQGTGELFFGEGSRLTVL.